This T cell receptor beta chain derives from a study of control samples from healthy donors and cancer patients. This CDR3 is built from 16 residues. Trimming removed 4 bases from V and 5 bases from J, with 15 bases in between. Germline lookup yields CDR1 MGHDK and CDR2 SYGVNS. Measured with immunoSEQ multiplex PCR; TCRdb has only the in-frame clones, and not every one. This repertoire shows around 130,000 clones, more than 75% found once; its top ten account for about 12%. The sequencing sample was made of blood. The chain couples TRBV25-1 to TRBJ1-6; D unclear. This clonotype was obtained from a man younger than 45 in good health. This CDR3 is CASSGEQRLHNSPLHF. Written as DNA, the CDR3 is TGTGCCAGCAGTGGAGAACAGCGTCTCCATAATTCACCCCTCCACTTT.